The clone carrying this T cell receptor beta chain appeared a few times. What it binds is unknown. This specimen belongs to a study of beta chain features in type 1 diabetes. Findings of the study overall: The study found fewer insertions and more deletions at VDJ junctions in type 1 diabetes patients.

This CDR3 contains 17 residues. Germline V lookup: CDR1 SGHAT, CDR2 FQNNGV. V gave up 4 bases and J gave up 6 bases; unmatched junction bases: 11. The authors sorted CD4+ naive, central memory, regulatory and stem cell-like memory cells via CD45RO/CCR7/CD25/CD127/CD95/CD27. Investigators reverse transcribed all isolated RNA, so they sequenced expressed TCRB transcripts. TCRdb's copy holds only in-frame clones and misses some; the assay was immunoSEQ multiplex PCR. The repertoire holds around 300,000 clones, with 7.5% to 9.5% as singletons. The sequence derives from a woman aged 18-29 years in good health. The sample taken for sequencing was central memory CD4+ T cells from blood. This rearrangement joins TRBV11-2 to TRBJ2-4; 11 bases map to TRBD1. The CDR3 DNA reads TGTGCCAGCAGCTACCGACCGGGGACAGGGGGACTAAACATTCAGTACTTC. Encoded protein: CASSYRPGTGGLNIQYF.